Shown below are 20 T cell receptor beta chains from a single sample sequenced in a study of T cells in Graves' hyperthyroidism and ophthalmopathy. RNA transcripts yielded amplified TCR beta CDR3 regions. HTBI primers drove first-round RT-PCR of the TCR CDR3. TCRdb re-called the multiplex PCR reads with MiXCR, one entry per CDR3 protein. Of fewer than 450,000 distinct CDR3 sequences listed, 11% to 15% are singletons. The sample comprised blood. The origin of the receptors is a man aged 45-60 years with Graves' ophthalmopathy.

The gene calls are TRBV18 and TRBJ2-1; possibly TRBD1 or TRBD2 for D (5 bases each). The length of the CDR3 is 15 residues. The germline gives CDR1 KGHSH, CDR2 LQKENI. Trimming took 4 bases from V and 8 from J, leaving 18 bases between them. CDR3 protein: CASSRPLGERHEQFF. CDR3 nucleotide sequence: TGTGCCAGCTCACGACCTTTGGGGGAAAGGCATGAGCAGTTCTTC.

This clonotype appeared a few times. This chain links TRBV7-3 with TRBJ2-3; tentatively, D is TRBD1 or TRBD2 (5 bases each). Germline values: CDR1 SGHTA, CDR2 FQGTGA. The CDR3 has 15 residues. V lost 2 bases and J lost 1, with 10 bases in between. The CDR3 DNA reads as TGTGCCAGCAGCTTAGAAAGGGACCGCACAGATACGCAGTATTTT. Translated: CASSLERDRTDTQYF.

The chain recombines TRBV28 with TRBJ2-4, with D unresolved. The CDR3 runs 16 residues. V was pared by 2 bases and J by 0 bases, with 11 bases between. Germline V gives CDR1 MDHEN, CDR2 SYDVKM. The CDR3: CASSLGVALAKNIQYF. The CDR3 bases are TGTGCCAGCAGTTTAGGGGTGGCCTTAGCCAAAAACATTCAGTACTTC. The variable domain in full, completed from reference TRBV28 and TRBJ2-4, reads DVKVTQSSRYLVKRTGEKVFLECVQDMDHENMFWYRQDPGLGLRLIYFSYDVKMKEKGDIPEGYSVSREKKERFSLILESASTNQTSMYLCASSLGVALAKNIQYFGAGTRLSVL.

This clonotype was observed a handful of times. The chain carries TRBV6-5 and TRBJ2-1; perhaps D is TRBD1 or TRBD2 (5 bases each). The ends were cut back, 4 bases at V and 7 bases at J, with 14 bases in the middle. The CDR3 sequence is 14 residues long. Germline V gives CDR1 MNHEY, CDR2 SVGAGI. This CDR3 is CASSSSDWGNEQFF. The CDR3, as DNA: TGTGCCAGCAGTTCCTCGGATTGGGGGAATGAGCAGTTCTTC.

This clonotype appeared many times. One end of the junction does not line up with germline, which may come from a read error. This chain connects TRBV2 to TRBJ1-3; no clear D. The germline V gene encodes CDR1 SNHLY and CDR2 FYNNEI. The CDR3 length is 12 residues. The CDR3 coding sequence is TGTGCCAGCTTTCAGTTGGGAAGCACCATATATTTT. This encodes CASFQLGSTIYF.

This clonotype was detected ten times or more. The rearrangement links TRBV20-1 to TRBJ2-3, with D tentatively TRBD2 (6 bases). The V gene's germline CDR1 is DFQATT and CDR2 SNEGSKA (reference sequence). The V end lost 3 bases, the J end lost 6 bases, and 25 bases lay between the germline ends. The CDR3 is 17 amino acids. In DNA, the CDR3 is TGCAGTGCTAGGGCCCTTTTCCCCGGGAGTTACGGTGATACGCAGTATTTT. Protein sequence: CSARALFPGSYGDTQYF.

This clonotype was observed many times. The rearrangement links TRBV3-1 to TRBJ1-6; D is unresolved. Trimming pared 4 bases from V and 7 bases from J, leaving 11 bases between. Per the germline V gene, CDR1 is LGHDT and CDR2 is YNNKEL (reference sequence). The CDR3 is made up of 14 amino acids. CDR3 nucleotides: TGTGCCAGCAGCCCGGGTCTGGACAATTCACCCCTCCACTTT. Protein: CASSPGLDNSPLHF.

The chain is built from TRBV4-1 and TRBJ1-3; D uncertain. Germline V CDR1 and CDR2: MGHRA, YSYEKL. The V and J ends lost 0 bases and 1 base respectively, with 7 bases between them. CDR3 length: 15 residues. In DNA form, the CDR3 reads TGCGCCAGCAGCCAAGATACGAGATCTGGAAACACCATATATTTT. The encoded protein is CASSQDTRSGNTIYF.

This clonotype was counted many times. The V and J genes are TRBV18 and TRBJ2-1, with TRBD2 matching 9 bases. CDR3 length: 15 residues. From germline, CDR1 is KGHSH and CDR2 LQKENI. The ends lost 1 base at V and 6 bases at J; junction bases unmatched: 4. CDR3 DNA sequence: TGTGCCAGCTCACCACTTCCTAGCGGGATCAATGAGCAGTTCTTC. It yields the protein CASSPLPSGINEQFF. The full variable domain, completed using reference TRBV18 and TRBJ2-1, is NAGVMQNPRHLVRRRGQEARLRCSPMKGHSHVYWYRQLPEEGLKFMVYLQKENIIDESGMPKERFSAEFPKEGPSILRIQQVVRGDSAAYFCASSPLPSGINEQFFGPGTRLTVL.

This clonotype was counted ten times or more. CDR3 loop: CASSFGEQFF. Written as DNA, the CDR3 is TGTGCCAGCAGCTTTGGTGAGCAGTTCTTC. The chain uses TRBV7-9 and TRBJ2-1; D ambiguous. Trimming left V 3 bases short and J 9 bases short, with 3 bases between. This CDR3 comprises 10 residues. Germline CDR1 SEHNR, CDR2 FQNEAQ (reference sequence).

The CDR3 protein is CASSLEGQSYEQYF. CDR3 nucleotide sequence: TGCGCCAGCAGCTTGGAGGGACAAAGTTACGAGCAGTACTTC. The chain joins TRBV5-1 to TRBJ2-7, with TRBD1 as a possible D gene (6 bases). The CDR3 runs to 14 residues. Germline values: CDR1 SGHRS, CDR2 YFSETQ. The V end lost 0 bases, the J end lost 4 bases, and 11 bases lay between the germline ends.

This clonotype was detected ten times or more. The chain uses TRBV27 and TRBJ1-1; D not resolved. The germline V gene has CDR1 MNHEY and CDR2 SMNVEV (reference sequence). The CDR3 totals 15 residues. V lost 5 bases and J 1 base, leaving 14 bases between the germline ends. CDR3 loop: CASSTRGYGNTEAFF. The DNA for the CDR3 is TGTGCCAGCAGTACTCGGGGTTACGGGAACACTGAAGCTTTCTTT.

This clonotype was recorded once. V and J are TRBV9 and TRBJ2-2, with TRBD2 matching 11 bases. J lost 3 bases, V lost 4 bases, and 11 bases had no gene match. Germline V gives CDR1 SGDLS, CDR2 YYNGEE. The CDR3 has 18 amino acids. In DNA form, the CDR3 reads TGTGCCAGCAGCTTCCACTCCGGACTAGCGGGTTACACCGGGGAGCTGTTTTTT. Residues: CASSFHSGLAGYTGELFF. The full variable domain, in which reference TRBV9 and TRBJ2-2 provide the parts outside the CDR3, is DSGVTQTPKHLITATGQRVTLRCSPRSGDLSVYWYQQSLDQGLQFLIQYYNGEERAKGNILERFSAQQFPDLHSELNLSSLELGDSALYFCASSFHSGLAGYTGELFFGEGSRLTVL.

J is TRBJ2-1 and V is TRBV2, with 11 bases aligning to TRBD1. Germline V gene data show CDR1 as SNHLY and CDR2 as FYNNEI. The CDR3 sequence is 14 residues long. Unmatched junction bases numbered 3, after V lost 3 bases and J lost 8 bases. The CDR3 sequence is CASSEGQGGYEQFF. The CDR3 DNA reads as TGTGCCAGCAGTGAGGGACAGGGGGGCTATGAGCAGTTCTTC.

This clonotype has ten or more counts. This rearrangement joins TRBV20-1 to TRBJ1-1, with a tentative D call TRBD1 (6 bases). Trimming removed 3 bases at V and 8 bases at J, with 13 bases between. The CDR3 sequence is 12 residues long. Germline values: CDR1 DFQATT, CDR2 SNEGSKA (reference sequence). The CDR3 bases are TGCAGTGCTAGTACAGGGAAGTGGGAAGCTTTCTTT. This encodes CSASTGKWEAFF.

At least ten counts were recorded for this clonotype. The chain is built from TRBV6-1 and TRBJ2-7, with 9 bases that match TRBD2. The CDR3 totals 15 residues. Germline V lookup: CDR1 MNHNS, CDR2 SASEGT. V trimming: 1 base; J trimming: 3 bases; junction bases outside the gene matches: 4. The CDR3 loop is CASSEGLADHYEQYF. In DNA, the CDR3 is TGTGCCAGCAGTGAAGGACTAGCGGACCACTACGAGCAGTACTTC.

The CDR3 region has the DNA TGTGCCAGCAGCGTGGAAGGGGGAGGAGGGGCCGGTTCACCCCTCCACTTT. It encodes CASSVEGGGGAGSPLHF. The V and J genes are TRBV9 and TRBJ1-6; a weak D match, TRBD1 (6 bases). Trimming shortened V by 2 bases and J by 9 bases, and 21 bases separated the two germline ends. This CDR3 region has 17 residues. Germline lookup yields CDR1 SGDLS and CDR2 YYNGEE. The variable domain in full, completed from reference TRBV9 and TRBJ1-6, reads DSGVTQTPKHLITATGQRVTLRCSPRSGDLSVYWYQQSLDQGLQFLIQYYNGEERAKGNILERFSAQQFPDLHSELNLSSLELGDSALYFCASSVEGGGGAGSPLHFGNGTRLTVT.

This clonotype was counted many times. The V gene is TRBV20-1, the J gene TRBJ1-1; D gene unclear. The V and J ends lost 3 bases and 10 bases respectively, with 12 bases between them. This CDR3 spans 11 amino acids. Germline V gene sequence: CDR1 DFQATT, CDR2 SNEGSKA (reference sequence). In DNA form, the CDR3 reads TGCAGTGCTAGTGGGGTGGCTGCAGCTTTCTTT. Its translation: CSASGVAAAFF.

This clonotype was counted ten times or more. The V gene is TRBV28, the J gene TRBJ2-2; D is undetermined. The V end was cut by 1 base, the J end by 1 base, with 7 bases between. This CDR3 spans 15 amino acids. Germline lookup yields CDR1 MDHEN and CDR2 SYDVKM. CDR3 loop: CASSLLLGNTGELFF. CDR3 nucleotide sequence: TGTGCCAGCAGTTTATTATTGGGGAACACCGGGGAGCTGTTTTTT.

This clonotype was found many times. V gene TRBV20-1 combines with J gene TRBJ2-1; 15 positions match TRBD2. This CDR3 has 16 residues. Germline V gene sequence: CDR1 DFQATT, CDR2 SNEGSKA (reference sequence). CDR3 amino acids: CRVGLAGGPVQNEQFF. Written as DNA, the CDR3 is TGCAGGGTAGGACTAGCGGGAGGGCCAGTTCAAAATGAGCAGTTCTTC.